This T cell receptor beta chain is from a study of low-dose radiotherapy and immunotherapy resistance in tumors. cDNA synthesis used a TRAV/TRBV-specific primer set for both chains. Using a constant-region primer together with a V-primer adapter, TCRs were subjected to around 22 PCR cycles of amplification. TCRdb re-called the reads through MiXCR, storing one row per CDR3 protein. The sample lists under 15,000 distinct CDR3 sequences; more than 50% were seen once. The CDR3 totals 12 residues. V was clipped by 1 base and J by 9 bases, with 10 bases between them. The V gene's germline CDR1 is DFQATT and CDR2 SNEGSKA (reference sequence).

The source of this sequence is a human donor with advanced metastatic prostate, ovarian, gallbladder or colorectal cancer (not recorded which). This table probably holds off-target reads from a library built for another chain. The genes are TRBV20-1 and TRBJ2-1, with D hard to call. For the CDR3, the DNA is TGCAGTGCTAGAGGGGATCTCCCTGAGCAGTTCTTC. It encodes CSARGDLPEQFF.